This TCR beta chain was identified in a study of blood T cell repertoires in COVID-19. Libraries were prepared by immunoSEQ multiplex PCR; TCRdb keeps only in-frame clonotypes and omits some of them. In the table there are 200,000 to 250,000 clones, 84% of which are singletons. This CDR3 spans 14 amino acids. CDR1 is SEHNR and CDR2 is FQNEAQ in the germline V gene (reference sequence). Deletions cut 6 bases from V and 4 bases from J, with 13 bases between. The J gene is TRBJ1-5, the V gene TRBV7-9; D perhaps matches TRBD1 (6 bases). Sequenced input: peripheral blood. The receptor was derived from a woman at least 80 years old with COVID-19, enrolled during active disease. Written as DNA, the CDR3 is TGTGCCAGCAGTCCTGGGACACAGAATCAGCCCCAGCATTTT. This sequence encodes CASSPGTQNQPQHF.